This T cell receptor beta chain was profiled in a study of T cell responses to AZD1222 COVID-19 vaccine. Background on the study: Pooled in the analysis were second doses at about 4 or about 12 weeks. Study-wide points: In a largely white British group with more females than males, clonal diversity was possibly underestimated. Samples come after the peak T cell response, not at day 14.

A word on this clone: Its specificity is unknown.

Assay: immunoSEQ multiplex PCR; the TCRdb copy retains only in-frame clones and omits some. The repertoire holds some 120,000 clones, with 70% to 90% as singletons. This clonotype originated in an adult in good health. The sample in question was peripheral blood, obtained on day 0 of AZD1222 vaccination.

CDR3 region: CASSEWGRASYEQYF. For the CDR3, the DNA is TGTGCCAGCAGTGAATGGGGCAGGGCAAGCTACGAGCAGTACTTC. The V call is TRBV6-1, the J call TRBJ2-7; D perhaps matches TRBD1 (5 bases). CDR3 size: 15 residues. Germline CDR1 reads MNHNS; CDR2 reads SASEGT. The ends were cut back, 2 bases at V and 3 bases at J, with 14 bases in the middle.